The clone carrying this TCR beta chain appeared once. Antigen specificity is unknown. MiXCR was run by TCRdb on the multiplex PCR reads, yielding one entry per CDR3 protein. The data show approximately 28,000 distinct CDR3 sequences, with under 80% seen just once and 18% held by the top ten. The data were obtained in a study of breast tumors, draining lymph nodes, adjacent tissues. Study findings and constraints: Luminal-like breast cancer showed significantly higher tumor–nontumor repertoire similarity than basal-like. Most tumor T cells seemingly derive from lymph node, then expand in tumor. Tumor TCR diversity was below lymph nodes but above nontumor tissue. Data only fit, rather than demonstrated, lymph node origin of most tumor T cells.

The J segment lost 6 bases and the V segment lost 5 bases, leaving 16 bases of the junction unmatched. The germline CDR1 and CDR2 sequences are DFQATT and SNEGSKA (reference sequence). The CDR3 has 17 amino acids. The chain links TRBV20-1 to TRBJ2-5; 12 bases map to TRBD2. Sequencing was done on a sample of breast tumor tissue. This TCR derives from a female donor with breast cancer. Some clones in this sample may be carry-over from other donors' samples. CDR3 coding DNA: TGCAGTGCTGAGACGGGGTTGGCTAGCGGGGGGGCGAAGACCCAGTACTTC. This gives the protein CSAETGLASGGAKTQYF.